The clone carrying this TCR beta chain was seen a few times. Its target is unknown. Trimming cost V 3 bases and J 7 bases; bases outside gene matches: 10. Germline V CDR1 and CDR2: GTSNPN, SVGIG (reference sequence). The CDR3 spans 15 residues. Sequencing used immunoSEQ multiplex PCR; TCRdb keeps in-frame clones, though not all of them. This sample yields about 86,000 clones, of which about 85% are seen a single time; around 4.5% belongs to the top ten. The entry originates in a study of identifying expanded T cells in peripheral blood. The study, taken as a whole, reports: Variance in clone template counts between roughly 2-week samples significantly increased with total template count across all healthy donors.

This receptor was obtained from a person aged 18 to 70 in good health. The sequenced sample was blood. The chain has TRBV30 and TRBJ2-3; TRBD1 matches at 10 bases. The CDR3 is CAWSPTGGARNTQYF. CDR3 coding DNA: TGTGCCTGGAGCCCGACAGGGGGCGCGAGGAATACGCAGTATTTT. The full variable domain, rest sourced from reference TRBV30 and TRBJ2-3, is SQTIHQWPATLVQPVGSPLSLECTVEGTSNPNLYWYRQAAGRGLQLLFYSVGIGQISSEVPQNLSASRPQDRQFILSSKKLLLSDSGFYLCAWSPTGGARNTQYFGPGTRLTVL.